This entry lists 4 T cell receptor beta chains sequenced from one sample in a study of human T cells and chemical hapten exposure. Whole blood, unfractionated, served as the material for total RNA extraction. Unique molecular identifiers were affixed to discrete cDNA molecules within the library. TCRdb re-called the reads through MiXCR, storing one row per CDR3 protein. The sample shows about 120,000 distinct CDR3 sequences, approximately 9% of them seen only once. The specimen was whole blood. These receptors all stem from a human donor in good health. Some clones in this sample may be carry-over from other donors' samples.

This clonotype was observed a few times. The chain uses TRBV19 and TRBJ1-5; unclear D gene. The CDR3 length is 15 residues. CDR1 and CDR2 from the germline V gene are LNHDA and SQIVND (reference sequence). The V end lost 3 bases, the J end lost 2 bases, and 11 bases lay between the germline ends. The CDR3 region has the DNA TGTGCCAGTAGTATCTTCGACGTCCGCAATCAGCCCCAGCATTTT. This sequence encodes CASSIFDVRNQPQHF.

As regards this clonotype: This sequence may be a read error, since a much larger clone differs from it by one base. The rearrangement uses TRBV6-5 and TRBJ2-3; 9 bases align to TRBD2. Germline V lookup: CDR1 MNHEY, CDR2 SVGAGI. The CDR3 spans 15 residues. CDR3 sequence: CVSSLGLAGGDTQYF. The DNA for the CDR3 is TGTGTCAGCAGTCTGGGACTAGCAGGGGGAGATACGCAGTATTTT.

This clonotype was recorded at least ten times. This chain connects TRBV20-1 to TRBJ1-1; TRBD1 might be the D (5 bases). V shed 4 bases and J shed 4 bases, with 10 bases lying between them. Germline V gene data show CDR1 as DFQATT and CDR2 as SNEGSKA (reference sequence). The CDR3 has 12 amino acids. The CDR3 is CSAMGGTTEAFF. In nucleotides, the CDR3 is TGCAGTGCTATGGGGGGGACCACTGAAGCTTTCTTT.

The genes are TRBV11-2 and TRBJ1-6; tentative D call: TRBD1 (5 bases). Germline CDR1 and CDR2: SGHAT and FQNNGV. The CDR3 consists of 14 residues. Trimming removed 5 bases from V and 8 bases from J, with 13 bases in between. Written as DNA, the CDR3 is TGTGCCAGCAGCAGACTCAGGGCGGATTCACCCCTCCACTTT. Translating gives CASSRLRADSPLHF. Complete variable domain (other parts from reference TRBV11-2 and TRBJ1-6): EAGVAQSPRYKIIEKRQSVAFWCNPISGHATLYWYQQILGQGPKLLIQFQNNGVVDDSQLPKDRFSAERLKGVDSTLKIQPAKLEDSAVYLCASSRLRADSPLHFGNGTRLTVT.